Each of the 27 T cell receptor beta chains below was sequenced from the same sample in a study of cytomegalovirus exposure and HLA in healthy donors. This table comes from immunoSEQ multiplex PCR, and its TCRdb copy is limited to in-frame clones, with some not included. The table lists under 200,000 clones, roughly nine tenths of them singletons, with 5.5% to 6% in the top ten. The source material was PBMCs. The receptors stem from a woman in her twenties or thirties in good health and CMV-seronegative.

This chain links TRBV12-5 with TRBJ2-3, with D maybe TRBD1 (6 bases). With 1 base removed from V and 6 bases from J, the gap between germline ends came to 14 bases. The CDR3 is 15 residues long. Germline V gene data show CDR1 as LGHNT and CDR2 as FRNRAP. CDR3 residues: CASGLEQGLSDTQYF. The DNA of the CDR3 is TGTGCTAGTGGTTTGGAACAGGGTTTGTCGGATACGCAGTATTTT.

V and J are TRBV27 and TRBJ2-3; 14 nucleotides agree with TRBD2. V dropped 6 bases and J dropped 4; count of bases not matched to a gene: 3. Germline CDR1 reads MNHEY; CDR2 reads SMNVEV (reference sequence). CDR3 length: 15 amino acids. CDR3 sequence (DNA): TGTGCCAGCAGCCCGGGACTAGCGGGAGCAGATACGCAGTATTTT. This sequence encodes CASSPGLAGADTQYF.

The chain has TRBV29-1 and TRBJ2-1, with TRBD1 identical over 9 bases. Germline V gene lookup returns CDR1 SQVTM and CDR2 ANQGSEA. CDR3 size: 13 residues. This CDR3 is CSVSGTGINEQFF. The CDR3 DNA follows: TGCAGTGTGTCCGGGACAGGGATTAATGAGCAGTTCTTC.

This chain uses TRBV11-2 with TRBJ1-1, with 7 nucleotides matching TRBD1. Per germline, CDR1 SGHAT and CDR2 FQNNGV. Trimming at V came to 3 bases and at J to 8 bases, leaving 12 bases not matched to a gene. The CDR3 is made up of 15 amino acids. The CDR3 coding sequence is TGTGCCAGCAGCTTGAGTAGTAGGGGGCGCGGGGAAGCTTTCTTT. This codes for CASSLSSRGRGEAFF.

This clone occurred once. The V gene is TRBV5-5, the J gene TRBJ1-4; a possible D gene is TRBD1 (5 bases). V was pared by 3 bases and J by 8 bases, with 14 bases between. This CDR3 is 14 amino acids long. CDR1 is SGHKS and CDR2 is YYEKEE in the germline V gene (reference sequence). This CDR3 reads CASSYRQGQEKLFF. The CDR3 nucleotides are TGTGCCAGCAGCTACCGCCAGGGCCAGGAAAAACTGTTTTTT.

A remark on this clone: At the DNA level, this CDR3 is encoded by other sequences in the same sample as well. The chain employs TRBV27 and TRBJ1-5, with D unresolved. This CDR3 has 13 residues. Germline assignment: CDR1 MNHEY and CDR2 SMNVEV (reference sequence). Trimming took 0 bases from V and 1 from J, leaving 1 base between them. The CDR3 protein is CASSLSSNQPQHF. Here the CDR3 DNA reads TGTGCCAGCAGTTTATCGAGCAATCAGCCCCAGCATTTT.

The chain uses TRBV18 and TRBJ1-3; tentative D call: TRBD1 (6 bases). V was trimmed by 3 bases and J by 4 bases, leaving 10 bases between them. This CDR3 has 14 residues. Germline values: CDR1 KGHSH, CDR2 LQKENI. The CDR3 region is CASSPDRNGNTIYF. The CDR3 DNA sequence: TGTGCCAGCTCACCGGACAGAAACGGAAACACCATATATTTT.

This chain uses TRBV25-1 with TRBJ1-1, with D possibly TRBD1 on 5 matching bases. V lost 7 bases, J lost 4 bases, and 13 bases lay in between. CDR1 and CDR2 from the germline V gene are MGHDK and SYGVNS. The CDR3 covers 13 residues. CDR3 loop: CASKAGGSTEAFF. CDR3 DNA: TGTGCCAGCAAGGCTGGGGGGTCCACTGAAGCTTTCTTT.

This rearrangement joins TRBV7-9 to TRBJ2-1; TRBD1 aligns across 7 bases. V shed 1 base and J 9 bases; nucleotides not matched to a gene: 9. Germline CDR1 and CDR2: SEHNR and FQNEAQ (reference sequence). The CDR3 runs to 15 residues. CDR3 sequence reads: CASSLGLDRSTEQFF. The DNA for the CDR3 is TGTGCCAGCAGCTTAGGTTTGGACAGGTCTACTGAGCAGTTCTTC. The variable domain in full, with the rest retrieved from reference TRBV7-9 and TRBJ2-1, is DTGVSQNPRHKITKRGQNVTFRCDPISEHNRLYWYRQTLGQGPEFLTYFQNEAQLEKSRLLSDRFSAERPKGSFSTLEIQRTEQGDSAMYLCASSLGLDRSTEQFFGPGTRLTVL.

V gene TRBV25-1 combines with J gene TRBJ1-6; D remains unclear. CDR3 size: 15 residues. Trimming pared 4 bases from V and 0 bases from J, leaving 7 bases between. Germline loops: CDR1 MGHDK, CDR2 SYGVNS. CDR3 loop: CASSAFSSYNSPLHF. The CDR3 DNA reads as TGTGCCAGCAGTGCTTTTAGCTCCTATAATTCACCCCTCCACTTT.

This clone was recorded once. The chain couples TRBV12-5 to TRBJ2-7, with a weak D call TRBD1 (6 bases). Germline lookup yields CDR1 LGHNT and CDR2 FRNRAP. Trimming took off 4 bases at V and 3 bases at J, with 16 bases between the two ends. The CDR3 contains 15 residues. CDR3 in amino acids: CASGSPRQDDYEQYF. DNA of the CDR3: TGTGCTAGTGGTTCACCTCGACAGGACGACTACGAGCAGTACTTC.

The V and J genes are TRBV10-3 and TRBJ2-7; D is possibly TRBD1 (5 bases). Per germline, CDR1 ENHRY and CDR2 SYGVKD. CDR3 length: 15 amino acids. V dropped 8 bases and J dropped 5 bases, with 22 bases sitting between them. CDR3 bases: TGTGCCATCTCTGGGGCCGCACGTCCTTCGCACGAGCAGTACTTC. Protein product: CAISGAARPSHEQYF.

The CDR3 here is CASSLVGGLGTEAFF. DNA of the CDR3: TGTGCCAGCAGCTTGGTTGGGGGGCTTGGCACTGAAGCTTTCTTT. The chain recombines TRBV5-4 with TRBJ1-1; D is perhaps TRBD1 (6 bases). Germline V lookup: CDR1 SGHNT, CDR2 YYREEE (reference sequence). V dropped 0 bases and J dropped 4 bases, with 13 bases sitting between them. CDR3 length: 15 amino acids. Combining the CDR3 with reference TRBV5-4 and TRBJ1-1 gives the whole variable domain ETGVTQSPTHLIKTRGQQVTLRCSSQSGHNTVSWYQQALGQGPQFIFQYYREEENGRGNFPPRFSGLQFPNYSSELNVNALELDDSALYLCASSLVGGLGTEAFFGQGTRLTVV.

This chain connects TRBV5-4 to TRBJ2-3; D is uncertain. Trimming left V 2 bases short and J 4 bases short, with 5 bases between. There are 12 residues in the CDR3. Germline CDR1 SGHNT, CDR2 YYREEE (reference sequence). CDR3 loop: CASSFPSDTQYF. DNA of the CDR3: TGTGCCAGCAGCTTTCCGTCAGATACGCAGTATTTT.

This clone came up a few times. The J gene is TRBJ1-1, the V gene TRBV11-2; D gene unclear. Germline V gene lookup returns CDR1 SGHAT and CDR2 FQNNGV. Trimming stripped 0 bases from V and 10 bases from J, with 12 bases between. The length of the CDR3 is 13 residues. The CDR3 DNA reads as TGTGCCAGCAGCTTAGACCGCCCCCGAGGAGCTTTCTTT. This gives the protein CASSLDRPRGAFF.

The rearrangement uses TRBV5-1 and TRBJ2-3; a weak D match, TRBD2 (5 bases). Germline-derived CDR1 and CDR2 are SGHRS and YFSETQ. The CDR3 runs 15 residues. Trimming removed 0 bases from V and 1 base from J, with 9 bases in between. CDR3 nucleotides: TGCGCCAGCAGCTTGGAAGGACTTGGCACAGATACGCAGTATTTT. It codes for CASSLEGLGTDTQYF.

The chain recombines TRBV4-2 with TRBJ2-7, with 9 bases identical to TRBD2. Germline lookup yields CDR1 LGHNA and CDR2 YNFKEQ. Trimming removed 4 bases from V and 3 bases from J; junction bases left unmatched: 7. The length of the CDR3 is 15 residues. DNA for the CDR3: TGTGCCAGCAGCCCCCTACGTAGCGGGAGCTACGAGCAGTACTTC. It encodes CASSPLRSGSYEQYF.

The V and J genes are TRBV19 and TRBJ2-5; TRBD2 aligns across 11 bases. CDR3 length: 17 amino acids. CDR1 is LNHDA, CDR2 SQIVND, per germline (reference sequence). V lost 3 bases to trimming and J lost 1 base; unmatched junction nucleotides: 7. The CDR3 DNA reads as TGTGCCAGTAGTATCCCCGGACTAGCGGGCGGCCAAGAGACCCAGTACTTC. It specifies CASSIPGLAGGQETQYF.

The chain employs TRBV28 and TRBJ2-7; 7 nucleotides line up with TRBD1. This CDR3 is built from 12 residues. Per germline, CDR1 MDHEN and CDR2 SYDVKM. The junction had 3 bases not matched to a gene; V was cut back by 8 bases and J by 2 bases. In nucleotides, the CDR3 is TGTGCCAGCCACGACAGGGCCTACGAGCAGTACTTC. This translates into CASHDRAYEQYF.

In its sample, this clone was seen once. The rearrangement joins TRBV7-2 to TRBJ2-7, with a possible D match to TRBD2 (6 bases). From germline, CDR1 is SGHTA and CDR2 FQGNSA. The V gene lost 0 bases and the J gene lost 3 bases, with 12 bases spanning the gap. The CDR3 totals 15 residues. Written as DNA, the CDR3 is TGTGCCAGCAGCTTAGCAGGGAGGAAAATCTACGAGCAGTACTTC. It encodes CASSLAGRKIYEQYF.

The rearrangement joins TRBV28 to TRBJ1-1, with D possibly TRBD1 on 5 matching bases. The V gene lost 4 bases and the J gene lost 1 base, with 10 bases spanning the gap. Germline V gives CDR1 MDHEN, CDR2 SYDVKM. The CDR3 runs 14 residues. CDR3 DNA: TGTGCCAGCAGTTATCCAGGGCGGAACACTGAAGCTTTCTTT. This translates into CASSYPGRNTEAFF.

This clone was observed once. J is TRBJ2-2 and V is TRBV14; D may be TRBD2 (5 bases). Germline CDR1 is SGHDN and CDR2 is FVKESK. Trimming removed 8 bases at V and 0 bases at J, with 7 bases between. The CDR3 covers 13 residues. The CDR3 coding sequence is TGTGCCAGCGAGGGAGCGAACACCGGGGAGCTGTTTTTT. Translation: CASEGANTGELFF.

The chain links TRBV7-2 to TRBJ1-2; 7 nucleotides agree with TRBD1. CDR1 SGHTA and CDR2 FQGNSA come from the germline V gene. V lost 5 bases and J lost 5; bases outside the gene matches: 11. The CDR3 runs to 15 residues. CDR3 region: CASSRTQGSQYGYTF. Written as DNA, the CDR3 is TGTGCCAGCAGCCGCACACAGGGGTCTCAATATGGCTACACCTTC.

The chain is built from TRBV13 and TRBJ2-1; D ambiguous. CDR1 and CDR2 from the germline V gene are PRHDT and FYEKMQ (reference sequence). V was pared by 4 bases and J by 0 bases, with 10 bases between. CDR3 size: 15 residues. The CDR3 DNA reads TGTGCCAGCAGCTATACGACGGACTCCTACAATGAGCAGTTCTTC. This encodes CASSYTTDSYNEQFF.

J is TRBJ1-1 and V is TRBV5-1; D unclear. Deletions cut 0 bases from V and 3 bases from J, with 12 bases between. The germline V gene encodes CDR1 SGHRS and CDR2 YFSETQ. The CDR3 covers 15 residues. CDR3 loop: CASSLVWAADTEAFF. Here the CDR3 DNA reads TGCGCCAGCAGCTTGGTTTGGGCGGCGGACACTGAAGCTTTCTTT. The full variable domain, rest sourced from reference TRBV5-1 and TRBJ1-1, is KAGVTQTPRYLIKTRGQQVTLSCSPISGHRSVSWYQQTPGQGLQFLFEYFSETQRNKGNFPGRFSGRQFSNSRSEMNVSTLELGDSALYLCASSLVWAADTEAFFGQGTRLTVV.

The CDR3 nucleotides read TGTGCCAGCAGTTATCTAGCGGGAGATTCTGAGCAGTTCTTC. It specifies CASSYLAGDSEQFF. The chain couples TRBV6-5 to TRBJ2-1, with 10 bases matching TRBD2. Unmatched junction bases numbered 5, after V lost 3 bases and J lost 9 bases. There are 14 residues in the CDR3. Germline V lookup: CDR1 MNHEY, CDR2 SVGAGI.

This chain links TRBV11-2 with TRBJ1-4, with 7 positions matching TRBD1. Germline CDR1 SGHAT, CDR2 FQNNGV. The trim removed 4 bases at V and 12 bases at J, leaving 5 bases unmatched. The CDR3 length is 12 residues. This chain's CDR3 is CASSWGQNELFF. Here the CDR3 DNA reads TGTGCCAGCAGCTGGGGACAGAATGAACTGTTTTTT.